One and the same sample provided the 3 T cell receptor beta chains below, sequenced in a study of blood T cell repertoires in COVID-19. Using immunoSEQ multiplex PCR, the repertoire was profiled, and TCRdb retains in-frame clones only, with some absent. The repertoire consists of 250,000 to 350,000 clones, with about nine tenths occurring once and the leading ten covering approximately 2.4%. Sequenced input: peripheral blood. The origin of the receptors is a man between 18 and 29 years old with active or convalescent COVID-19.

This clone was counted once. The chain couples TRBV7-7 to TRBJ2-6, with D uncertain. The ends were cut back, 5 bases at V and 0 bases at J, with 8 bases in the middle. The CDR3 length is 15 residues. The germline gives CDR1 SSHAT, CDR2 FNYEAQ (reference sequence). CDR3 in DNA: TGTGCCAGCAGCCCAGAGGTCTCTGGGGCCAACGTCCTGACTTTC. Translation gives CASSPEVSGANVLTF.

The chain recombines TRBV28 with TRBJ1-4, with D maybe TRBD1 (5 bases). The CDR3 has 13 residues. The V gene's germline CDR1 is MDHEN and CDR2 SYDVKM. V was pared by 6 bases and J by 5 bases, with 10 bases between. The CDR3 spells CASRSGGNEKLFF. In DNA form, the CDR3 reads TGTGCCAGCAGGTCGGGGGGGAATGAAAAACTGTTTTTT.

V is TRBV11-2 and J is TRBJ1-3; no clear D. Germline V gene sequence: CDR1 SGHAT, CDR2 FQNNGV. This CDR3 comprises 14 residues. V was trimmed by 7 bases and J by 4 bases, leaving 14 bases between them. The CDR3 bases are TGTGCCAGCACCGAAAAGCAACAGGGAAACACCATATATTTT. Residues: CASTEKQQGNTIYF.